The 20 T cell receptor beta chains below were found in one sample sequenced in a study of liver allograft versus peripheral blood T cells (dated by TCRdb to the early 2020s). For the wider study: The study compared the T cell receptor repertoires present in transplanted livers with the repertoires present in the peripheral blood of liver transplant recipients.

Sequencing used an Illumina MiSeq. TCRdb took the public reads, trimmed them with fastp at Q25, ran MiXCR for clone calling and kept in-frame beta chains. Under each unique CDR3 protein, matching rows form one entry showing the most common genes and DNA. Across this sample there are about 2,500 distinct CDR3 sequences, with around 15% seen only once. Over 25% of the sample lies in the top ten. The source is a human patient who had a liver transplant. In transplant recipients, some T cells may be of donor rather than host origin.

In its sample, this clonotype ranks as medium-sized. The rearrangement joins TRBV19 to TRBJ1-5; possible D gene TRBD1, 5 bases. CDR1 and CDR2 from the germline V gene are LNHDA and SQIVND (reference sequence). V shed 6 bases and J shed 2 bases, with 17 bases lying between them. The CDR3 runs to 16 residues. The chain's CDR3 is CASRRGSGGGNQPQHF. In DNA form, the CDR3 reads TGTGCCAGTAGGAGAGGTTCTGGGGGAGGCAATCAGCCCCAGCATTTT.

Remarks on this clonotype: The junction departs from germline at one end; a sequencing error may be responsible. The chain carries TRBV5-5 and TRBJ1-5, with 7 nucleotides matching TRBD1. CDR3 length: 16 amino acids. Germline CDR1 SGHKS, CDR2 YYEKEE (reference sequence). The CDR3 DNA follows: TGTGCCAGCAGCTATACAGGGGCGGGGGACAATCAGCCCCAGCATTTC. It yields the protein CASSYTGAGDNQPQHF.

By sample fraction, this clonotype is medium-sized. CDR3 nucleotides: TGTGCCAGCAGTTACTCGGGGGCGGGGGACGAGCAGTACTTC. This translates into CASSYSGAGDEQYF. The chain joins TRBV6-5 to TRBJ2-7; D possibly corresponds to TRBD2 (7 bases). Germline-derived CDR1 and CDR2 are MNHEY and SVGAGI. The CDR3 extends over 14 amino acids. Between the trimmed V and J ends, which lost 0 bases and 5 bases, there was a span of 11 bases.

This clonotype was counted between two and nine times. The V gene is TRBV9, the J gene TRBJ2-7; no clear D. CDR1 and CDR2 (germline): SGDLS, YYNGEE. The CDR3 consists of 14 residues. V lost 0 bases, J lost 5 bases, and 12 bases lay in between. CDR3 DNA sequence: TGTGCCAGCAGCGTAGGGGCTTTGGGGAACGAGCAGTACTTC. Translated: CASSVGALGNEQYF.

By share, this clonotype ranks as medium-sized. The chain is built from TRBV7-9 and TRBJ2-7, with TRBD2 matching 7 bases. This CDR3 comprises 13 residues. Germline V gene lookup returns CDR1 SEHNR and CDR2 FQNEAQ (reference sequence). J gave up 6 bases and V 5 bases, and 7 bases lay outside the gene matches. For the CDR3, the DNA is TGTGCCAGCAGCCAGCAGGGAGGGAGCGAGCAGTACTTC. It encodes CASSQQGGSEQYF.

As regards this clonotype: This likely reflects a read error, since a far larger clone is one base away. This rearrangement joins TRBV5-6 to TRBJ1-2, with D possibly matching TRBD1 (5 bases). Germline CDR1 and CDR2: SGHDT and YYEEEE. The CDR3 is 13 amino acids. This CDR3 reads CASGFDRPYGYTF. DNA of the CDR3: TGTGCCAGCGGCTTCGACAGACCCTATGGCTACACCTTC.

By sample fraction, this clonotype is medium-sized (0.01 to 0.1%). The chain combines TRBV7-9 with TRBJ2-1; D not certain. V was trimmed by 5 bases and J by 9 bases, leaving 8 bases between them. Looked up from germline, CDR1 is SEHNR and CDR2 is FQNEAQ (reference sequence). The CDR3 length is 11 residues. The CDR3 here is CASSPRAEQFF. Here the CDR3 DNA reads TGTGCCAGCAGCCCTAGGGCTGAGCAGTTCTTC.

V gene TRBV29-1 combines with J gene TRBJ1-2; 7 bases match TRBD1. J gave up 8 bases and V 0 bases, and 3 bases lay outside the gene matches. CDR1 and CDR2 (germline): SQVTM, ANQGSEA. The CDR3 covers 12 residues. CDR3 region: CSVEDRGGGYTF. CDR3 coding DNA: TGCAGCGTTGAAGACAGGGGGGGAGGCTACACCTTC.

By share of the sample, this clonotype is medium-sized (0.01 to 0.1%). The gene calls are TRBV20-1 and TRBJ1-1; 8 positions match TRBD1. The CDR3 loop spans 19 amino acids. Germline V gene data show CDR1 as DFQATT and CDR2 as SNEGSKA (reference sequence). Unmatched junction bases numbered 20, after V lost 2 bases and J lost 3 bases. CDR3 bases: TGCAGTGCTAGAATGAAAGGGGGACAGGCAAGGCCCCGGTACACTGAAGCTTTCTTT. Protein sequence: CSARMKGGQARPRYTEAFF.

This clonotype is medium-sized in the sample. The chain has TRBV9 and TRBJ1-6, with 7 nucleotides matching TRBD1. CDR3 size: 15 residues. Germline assignment: CDR1 SGDLS and CDR2 YYNGEE. Trimming removed 3 bases from V and 6 bases from J; junction bases left unmatched: 6. The CDR3 DNA sequence: TGTGCCAGCAGCGCGACAGGGCCGCCTAATTCACCCCTCCACTTT. It is translated as CASSATGPPNSPLHF. Variable domain in full (rest from reference TRBV9 and TRBJ1-6): DSGVTQTPKHLITATGQRVTLRCSPRSGDLSVYWYQQSLDQGLQFLIQYYNGEERAKGNILERFSAQQFPDLHSELNLSSLELGDSALYFCASSATGPPNSPLHFGNGTRLTVT.

By frequency in the sample, this clonotype is medium-sized. This rearrangement joins TRBV20-1 to TRBJ2-1, with D maybe TRBD1 (6 bases). Germline lookup yields CDR1 DFQATT and CDR2 SNEGSKA (reference sequence). Trimming shortened V by 1 base and J by 1 base, and 11 bases separated the two germline ends. The CDR3 is 15 residues long. CDR3 region: CSARVGRGSYNEQFF. The DNA for the CDR3 is TGCAGTGCTAGAGTTGGAAGGGGGTCCTACAATGAGCAGTTCTTC.

The genes are TRBV2 and TRBJ1-1, with D possibly being TRBD1 (5 bases). V shed 8 bases and J shed 7 bases, with 20 bases lying between them. Per germline, CDR1 SNHLY and CDR2 FYNNEI. The CDR3 extends over 14 amino acids. Here the CDR3 reads CASPSPRQGDEAFF. Written as DNA, the CDR3 is TGTGCCAGCCCTTCACCTCGGCAGGGCGATGAAGCTTTCTTT.

This clonotype was seen a handful of times. This chain joins TRBV5-6 and TRBJ1-1, with TRBD1 matching over 10 bases. From germline, CDR1 is SGHDT and CDR2 YYEEEE. The CDR3 has 14 amino acids. V was clipped by 6 bases and J by 3 bases; unmatched bases: 5. The CDR3 DNA reads as TGTGCCAGCACCGAAGGGACAGGGGACACTGAAGCTTTCTTT. It yields the protein CASTEGTGDTEAFF.

This clonotype is medium-sized by share. V and J are TRBV7-9 and TRBJ1-2; 9 bases agree with TRBD1. Trimming at V came to 5 bases and at J to 6 bases, leaving 7 bases not matched to a gene. Per germline, CDR1 SEHNR and CDR2 FQNEAQ (reference sequence). The CDR3 extends over 14 amino acids. Written as DNA, the CDR3 is TGTGCCAGCAGCCAAGGGACAGGGAGCGATGGCTACACCTTC. The encoded protein is CASSQGTGSDGYTF.

The V and J genes are TRBV19 and TRBJ1-4, with 8 bases identical to TRBD1. The CDR3 is 18 amino acids. Trimming cost V 4 bases and J 0 bases; bases outside gene matches: 10. The germline CDR1 and CDR2 sequences are LNHDA and SQIVND (reference sequence). CDR3 in amino acids: CASSTETGVLSTNEKLFF. CDR3 bases: TGTGCCAGTAGTACAGAGACAGGGGTACTTTCAACTAATGAAAAACTGTTTTTT.

This clonotype came up once. Possible read error: a much larger clone is one base away. This CDR3 fails to terminate in the conserved phenylalanine or tryptophan, so it likely reflects a read error. CDR3 bases: TGTGCCAGCAGTCTGGGCCCTCTTAGTGAAGCTTTCCTT. It specifies CASSLGPLSEAFL. This rearrangement joins TRBV27 to TRBJ1-1, with no clear D. V was shortened by 5 bases and J by 7 bases, with 14 bases between the two germline ends. The CDR3 contains 13 residues. Germline V gene data show CDR1 as MNHEY and CDR2 as SMNVEV (reference sequence).

As concerns this clonotype: A read error may be the cause here, since a much bigger clone is one base away. The genes are TRBV7-9 and TRBJ1-2; 7 positions match TRBD1. Trimming removed 0 bases from V and 7 bases from J; junction bases left unmatched: 17. This CDR3 comprises 18 residues. Germline CDR1 SEHNR, CDR2 FQNEAQ (reference sequence). CDR3: CASSLAGGLAGGLRGYTF. In nucleotides, the CDR3 is TGTGCCAGCAGCTTAGCGGGGGGTCTAGCAGGGGGACTGCGTGGCTACACCTTC.

The chain is built from TRBV4-1 and TRBJ1-1; tentatively, D is TRBD1 (6 bases). The CDR3 contains 15 residues. V shed 2 bases and J shed 3 bases, with 13 bases lying between them. Germline V CDR1 and CDR2: MGHRA, YSYEKL. The CDR3 protein is CASSQLITGHTEAFF. The DNA of the CDR3 is TGCGCCAGCAGCCAACTAATCACAGGGCACACTGAAGCTTTCTTT.

By sample fraction, this clonotype is medium-sized (0.01 to 0.1%). The chain recombines TRBV6-6 with TRBJ2-1; 8 nucleotides line up with TRBD2. The CDR3 has 14 residues. From germline, CDR1 is MNHNY and CDR2 SVGAGI (reference sequence). The V segment lost 4 bases and the J segment 5 bases; nucleotides outside the gene matches: 4. The CDR3 loop reads CASSFGGADNEQFF. The CDR3 nucleotides read TGTGCCAGCAGTTTCGGGGGGGCGGACAATGAGCAGTTCTTC.

This clonotype is classed as medium-sized. V and J are TRBV19 and TRBJ1-1; D possibly corresponds to TRBD1 (5 bases). The CDR3 extends over 14 amino acids. CDR1 and CDR2 (germline): LNHDA, SQIVND (reference sequence). Trimming pared 7 bases from V and 6 bases from J, leaving 18 bases between. The CDR3, as DNA: TGTGCCAGTAAAACGGGCAGGGTAGGGGCTGAAGCTTTCTTT. Translated, it gives CASKTGRVGAEAFF.